The 14 T cell receptor beta chains below were found in one sample sequenced in a study of molecular identifiers for immune sequencing clone quantification (dated by TCRdb to 2016 to 2019). Libraries came from PCR. The run used an Illumina HiSeq 4000. TCRdb cleaned the public reads at Q25 with fastp, built clones with MiXCR and kept in-frame beta chains. Under each unique CDR3 protein, matching rows form one entry showing the most common genes and DNA. Here the sample has hundreds of thousands of distinct CDR3 sequences; around 20% occur a single time. The ten largest account for roughly 0.85% of the sample. The sequenced sample was naive CD8+ T cells from blood, with Jurkat cell RNA spiked in. Sample cell subset or site, as interpreted from the label and publication: FACS-sorted CD8+CD4-CCR7+CD45RA+ naive T cells. Source of these receptors: a human donor in good health. Some libraries in this study had Jurkat cell RNA spiked in.

This clonotype was counted at least ten times. The J gene is TRBJ2-2, the V gene TRBV6-7; 8 nucleotides line up with TRBD1. TRBV6-7 is recorded as an ORF, its role being uncertain. J gave up 0 bases and V 2 bases, and 8 bases lay outside the gene matches. The CDR3 loop spans 18 amino acids. Here the CDR3 DNA reads TGTGCCAGCAGTTACCAGGACAGGGTTTTAGCGAACACCGGGGAGCTGTTTTTT. This gives the protein CASSYQDRVLANTGELFF.

Ten or more counts support this clonotype. This chain joins TRBV12-3 or TRBV12-4 and TRBJ2-3; the match to TRBD2 covers 10 bases. V trimming: 5 bases; J trimming: 3 bases; junction bases outside the gene matches: 5. The CDR3 has 15 residues. CDR3 in DNA: TGTGCCAGCAGTCAGACTAGCGGGCAAACAGATACGCAGTATTTT. Encoded protein: CASSQTSGQTDTQYF.

The CDR3 coding sequence is TGTGCCACCAGTGATGCAGACAGGGGGCTTAACGGGGAGCTGTTTTTT. Protein sequence: CATSDADRGLNGELFF. The chain uses TRBV24-1 and TRBJ2-2, with TRBD1 matching over 10 bases. The CDR3 contains 16 residues. V dropped 3 bases and J dropped 7; count of bases not matched to a gene: 7. Germline lookup yields CDR1 KGHDR and CDR2 SFDVKD.

This chain joins TRBV5-1 and TRBJ2-7; 8 bases match TRBD2. The germline V gene has CDR1 SGHRS and CDR2 YFSETQ. The CDR3 extends over 15 amino acids. V lost 3 bases to trimming and J lost 3 bases; unmatched junction nucleotides: 8. The CDR3 sequence: CASSWSGGQIYEQYF. CDR3 DNA sequence: TGCGCCAGCAGCTGGAGCGGGGGTCAAATCTACGAGCAGTACTTC.

Note on this clonotype: A much larger clone lies a single base off, so this may be a read error. The chain combines TRBV29-1 with TRBJ1-2, with D hard to call. The CDR3 runs to 12 residues. The V end was cut by 6 bases, the J end by 2 bases, with 10 bases between. The germline CDR1 and CDR2 sequences are SQVTM and ANQGSEA. The CDR3 nucleotides read TGCAGCGTGCCACACGAAAACTATGGCTACACCTTC. Amino acids: CSVPHENYGYTF.

This clonotype came up many times. This sequence joins TRBV4-3 and TRBJ2-3; TRBD1 is a possible D gene (5 bases). The CDR3 has 16 amino acids. Germline V CDR1 and CDR2: LGHNA, YSLEER. Trimming took 0 bases from V and 2 from J, leaving 12 bases between them. The CDR3 reads CASSQDRSGHTDTQYF. CDR3 DNA: TGCGCCAGCAGCCAAGATCGGTCAGGGCACACAGATACGCAGTATTTT.

This clonotype turned up a few times. The DNA for the CDR3 is TGTGCCAGCAGCCAAGCAGTTCTTCAAGAGACCCAGTACTTC. Translating gives CASSQAVLQETQYF. The J gene is TRBJ2-5, the V gene TRBV6-5; D gene ambiguous. CDR1 and CDR2 (germline): MNHEY, SVGAGI. The CDR3 has 14 amino acids. Trimming shortened V by 6 bases and J by 2 bases, and 13 bases separated the two germline ends.

The chain couples TRBV5-3 to TRBJ2-3; a possible D gene is TRBD1 (5 bases). Being an ORF, TRBV5-3 has a function that is uncertain. The CDR3 runs 13 residues. Trimming shortened V by 8 bases and J by 0 bases, and 10 bases separated the two germline ends. CDR3 nucleotides: TGTGCCAGCAGCAGGGTTAGCACAGATACGCAGTATTTT. It translates to CASSRVSTDTQYF.

In regard to this clonotype: A much larger clone is a single base away; this may be a read error. V usage is TRBV24-1 and J usage is TRBJ2-5; TRBD2 agrees at 11 bases. CDR1 is KGHDR and CDR2 is SFDVKD in the germline V gene. V shed 5 bases, J shed 5 bases, and the junction held 6 bases outside the gene matches. The CDR3 length is 15 residues. The CDR3 loop is CATSGLTSGVETQYF. The CDR3 region has the DNA TGTGCCACCAGTGGGTTGACTAGCGGGGTGGAGACCCAGTACTTC.

The table lists this clonotype with many counts. The V and J genes are TRBV20-1 and TRBJ2-7, with D hard to call. Germline CDR1 and CDR2: DFQATT and SNEGSKA (reference sequence). Trimming stripped 3 bases from V and 4 bases from J, with 19 bases between. CDR3 length equals 15 residues. CDR3 in DNA: TGCAGTGCTAGGGGGTTCGTACATGTGGGGTACGAGCAGTACTTC. This gives the protein CSARGFVHVGYEQYF.

This clonotype came up a few times. The chain combines TRBV7-8 with TRBJ2-7; the match to TRBD2 covers 9 bases. Germline CDR1 is SGHVS and CDR2 is FQNEAQ. This CDR3 has 17 residues. Trimming removed 5 bases from V and 5 bases from J; junction bases left unmatched: 16. CDR3 sequence reads: CASSPPGPRGGPHEQYF. CDR3 in DNA: TGTGCCAGCAGCCCCCCCGGTCCGCGGGGGGGCCCCCACGAGCAGTACTTC.

As to this clonotype: This may arise from a read error, as a much more abundant clone is one base away. The final CDR3 position lacks the conserved phenylalanine or tryptophan, pointing to a likely read error. The chain recombines TRBV27 with TRBJ1-1; D gene ambiguous. The CDR3 has 13 residues. Germline V gene sequence: CDR1 MNHEY, CDR2 SMNVEV (reference sequence). V was trimmed by 3 bases and J by 3 bases, leaving 8 bases between them. The CDR3 spells CASSFLGYTEAFS. CDR3 sequence (DNA): TGTGCCAGCAGTTTTTTGGGTTACACTGAAGCTTTCTCT.

This clonotype was found many times. The chain uses TRBV27 and TRBJ1-4; 9 bases align to TRBD1. CDR1 MNHEY and CDR2 SMNVEV come from the germline V gene (reference sequence). The CDR3 is made up of 15 amino acids. Trimming took 5 bases from V and 8 from J; bases not matched to a gene: 9. CDR3 residues: CASSEAGTGYEKLFF. CDR3 in DNA: TGTGCCAGCAGTGAGGCCGGGACAGGGTACGAAAAACTGTTTTTT.

This clonotype has a count of ten or more. This chain joins TRBV4-3 and TRBJ2-7; TRBD2 aligns across 10 bases. Germline V lookup: CDR1 LGHNA, CDR2 YSLEER. CDR3 length: 14 amino acids. Unmatched junction bases numbered 4, after V lost 4 bases and J lost 4 bases. CDR3 region: CASSRLAGDYEQYF. The CDR3 nucleotides are TGCGCCAGCAGCCGTCTAGCGGGAGATTACGAGCAGTACTTC.